A selection of T cell receptor beta chains follows, all from one sample in a study of blood T cell repertoires in COVID-19. This table comes from immunoSEQ multiplex PCR, and its TCRdb copy is limited to in-frame clones, with some not included. The data contain fewer than 700,000 clones, 85% to 90% of them singletons. Sequenced: peripheral blood. The source of these receptors is a woman in her 50s with COVID-19, enrolled during active disease. The CDR3 runs from the conserved cysteine through the conserved F or W. The order of the fields is V gene, CDR3 protein.

v_gene: TRBV20-1; CDR3aa: CSASEGQNRIYKTF
v_gene: TRBV5-4; CDR3aa: CASSLSTGGMNTEAFF
v_gene: TRBV9; CDR3aa: CASSAGGGRNYGYTF
v_gene: TRBV28; CDR3aa: CASSYRGLGGYTF
v_gene: TRBV5-4; CDR3aa: CASSSRDTGSGEAFF
v_gene: TRBV5-1; CDR3aa: CASSLSRTNTEAFF
v_gene: TRBV7-9; CDR3aa: CASSLKSDEQYF
v_gene: TRBV28; CDR3aa: CASRYPGQAHGYTF
v_gene: TRBV7-8; CDR3aa: CASSLDPGLAENTGELFF
v_gene: TRBV2; CDR3aa: CASSPWAGSEKLFF
v_gene: TRBV19; CDR3aa: CASSLGQGAYTEAFF
v_gene: TRBV5-1; CDR3aa: CASSFSPQGDATEAFF
v_gene: TRBV5-4; CDR3aa: CASSVGGGVRTGELFF
v_gene: TRBV18; CDR3aa: CASSPSQSSYEQYF